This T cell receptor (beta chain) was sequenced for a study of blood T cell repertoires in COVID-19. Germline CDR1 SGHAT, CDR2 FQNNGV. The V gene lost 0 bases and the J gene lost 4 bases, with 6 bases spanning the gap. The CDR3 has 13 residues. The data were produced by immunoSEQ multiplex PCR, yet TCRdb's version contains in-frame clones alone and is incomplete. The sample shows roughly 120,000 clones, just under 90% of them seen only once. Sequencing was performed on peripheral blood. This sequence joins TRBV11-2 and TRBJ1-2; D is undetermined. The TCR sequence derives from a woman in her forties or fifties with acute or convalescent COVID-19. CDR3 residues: CASSLDPVYGYTF. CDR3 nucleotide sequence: TGTGCCAGCAGCTTAGATCCTGTCTATGGCTACACCTTC.